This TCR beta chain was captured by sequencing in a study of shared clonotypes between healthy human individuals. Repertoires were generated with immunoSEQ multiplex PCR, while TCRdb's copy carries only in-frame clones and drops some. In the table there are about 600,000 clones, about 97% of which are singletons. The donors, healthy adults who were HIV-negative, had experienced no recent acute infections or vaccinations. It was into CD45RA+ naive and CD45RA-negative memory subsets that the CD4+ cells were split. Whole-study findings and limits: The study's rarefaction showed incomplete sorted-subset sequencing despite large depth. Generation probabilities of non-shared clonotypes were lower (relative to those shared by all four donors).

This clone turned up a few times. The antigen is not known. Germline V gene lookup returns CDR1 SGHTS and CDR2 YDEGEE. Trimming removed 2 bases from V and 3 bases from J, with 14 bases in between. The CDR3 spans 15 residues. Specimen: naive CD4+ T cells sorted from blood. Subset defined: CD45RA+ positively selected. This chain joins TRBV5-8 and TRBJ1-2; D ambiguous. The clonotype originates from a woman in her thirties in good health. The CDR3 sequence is CASSFMGPKDYGYTF. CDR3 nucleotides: TGTGCCAGCAGCTTCATGGGCCCGAAGGACTATGGCTACACCTTC.